The 11 T cell receptor beta chains below come from one sample, sequenced in a study of T cell responses to AZD1222 COVID-19 vaccine. Profiling relied on immunoSEQ multiplex PCR, and the TCRdb table lists in-frame clones only, not all of them. This table holds over 150,000 clones, over 85% found once. The sample here was peripheral blood, taken on day 0 of AZD1222 vaccination. These receptors were obtained from an adult in good health.

The rearrangement uses TRBV4-2 and TRBJ1-1; maybe TRBD1 (5 bases). CDR1 is LGHNA, CDR2 YNFKEQ, per germline. V was clipped by 2 bases and J by 5 bases, with 15 bases between them. This CDR3 has 15 amino acids. The CDR3 DNA reads TGTGCCAGCAGCCAAACCTTCAGCGGGGGGACTGAAGCTTTCTTT. Protein sequence: CASSQTFSGGTEAFF.

V usage is TRBV29-1 and J usage is TRBJ2-1; D might be TRBD2 (6 bases). Trimming stripped 5 bases from V and 5 bases from J, with 22 bases between. This CDR3 has 16 residues. Germline V lookup: CDR1 SQVTM, CDR2 ANQGSEA. CDR3 sequence reads: CSVRAFWGAGHNEQFF. Here the CDR3 DNA reads TGCAGCGTTCGAGCGTTTTGGGGCGCGGGGCACAATGAGCAGTTCTTC.

This chain links TRBV5-4 with TRBJ1-6, with unresolved D. The CDR3 is 17 amino acids. V lost 0 bases and J 3 bases, leaving 13 bases between the germline ends. Germline values: CDR1 SGHNT, CDR2 YYREEE (reference sequence). Here the CDR3 reads CASSLGVIGVYNSPLHF. In nucleotides, the CDR3 is TGTGCCAGCAGCTTGGGAGTGATCGGGGTCTATAATTCACCCCTCCACTTT.

V and J are TRBV6-4 and TRBJ1-6; 7 nucleotides match TRBD1. CDR1 is MRHNA and CDR2 is SNTAGT in the germline V gene. This CDR3 is 17 amino acids long. The J segment lost 5 bases and the V segment lost 0 bases, leaving 7 bases of the junction unmatched. The CDR3 bases are TGTGCCAGCAGTGACTCAGGTAGGACAGGCAATAATTCACCCCTCCACTTT. It encodes CASSDSGRTGNNSPLHF.

The chain is built from TRBV7-9 and TRBJ2-1; 7 bases map to TRBD2. Per germline, CDR1 SEHNR and CDR2 FQNEAQ (reference sequence). V dropped 5 bases and J dropped 6; count of bases not matched to a gene: 13. This CDR3 comprises 16 residues. CDR3 in amino acids: CASSPRGLAGFNEQFF. CDR3 coding DNA: TGTGCCAGCAGCCCCCGAGGGTTAGCGGGCTTCAATGAGCAGTTCTTC.

The chain has TRBV5-1 and TRBJ2-7, with 8 positions matching TRBD2. CDR3 length: 14 residues. CDR1 is SGHRS, CDR2 YFSETQ, per germline. The V and J ends lost 7 bases and 2 bases, in that order; junction bases with no gene match: 8. This chain's CDR3 is CASYDTSGTYEQYF. CDR3 coding DNA: TGCGCCAGCTATGATACTAGCGGTACCTACGAGCAGTACTTC. Variable domain in full (rest from reference TRBV5-1 and TRBJ2-7): KAGVTQTPRYLIKTRGQQVTLSCSPISGHRSVSWYQQTPGQGLQFLFEYFSETQRNKGNFPGRFSGRQFSNSRSEMNVSTLELGDSALYLCASYDTSGTYEQYFGPGTRLTVT.

The chain has TRBV19 and TRBJ2-1; tentative D call: TRBD1 (7 bases). Germline loops: CDR1 LNHDA, CDR2 SQIVND (reference sequence). V gave up 3 bases and J gave up 6 bases, with 18 bases separating them. The CDR3 length is 16 residues. The CDR3 protein is CASSIDREARGNEQFF. For the CDR3, the DNA is TGTGCCAGTAGTATCGACAGGGAGGCTAGGGGCAATGAGCAGTTCTTC.

This rearrangement joins TRBV9 to TRBJ2-7, with TRBD2 as a possible D gene (6 bases). The CDR3 has 15 amino acids. Trimming stripped 4 bases from V and 0 bases from J, with 14 bases between. CDR1 and CDR2 from the germline V gene are SGDLS and YYNGEE. The CDR3 region is CASSLGDWGSYEQYF. CDR3 nucleotide sequence: TGTGCCAGCAGCTTAGGGGACTGGGGCTCCTACGAGCAGTACTTC.

This chain uses TRBV10-2 with TRBJ2-3; D might be TRBD1 (5 bases). Deletions cut 5 bases from V and 6 bases from J, with 12 bases between. The length of the CDR3 is 13 residues. The germline CDR1 and CDR2 sequences are WSHSY and SAAADI. The CDR3 DNA is TGCGCCAGCAGTTTCGACAGCCACGATACGCAGTATTTT. It is translated as CASSFDSHDTQYF.

The genes are TRBV2 and TRBJ1-4; 7 bases align to TRBD1. This CDR3 is built from 14 residues. Germline lookup yields CDR1 SNHLY and CDR2 FYNNEI. The V and J ends lost 6 bases and 15 bases, in that order; junction bases with no gene match: 16. In DNA, the CDR3 is TGTGCCAGCAGAGACAGGGTCGTGGTTCCATGGGTGTTTTTT. This translates into CASRDRVVVPWVFF.

The chain carries TRBV7-2 and TRBJ1-6; D ambiguous. Deletions cut 3 bases from V and 7 bases from J, with 13 bases between. The CDR3 consists of 15 residues. Germline-derived CDR1 and CDR2 are SGHTA and FQGNSA. In nucleotides, the CDR3 is TGTGCCAGCAGCTTGGGAGTGCCTGGGAATTCACCCCTCCACTTT. Amino acid sequence: CASSLGVPGNSPLHF.